This entry describes one TCR beta chain. This sample is part of a study of blood T cell repertoires in COVID-19. The wider study: Some COVID-19 samples were acute and others convalescent; all came from the United States, Italy and Spain. Sources were T cells, B-cell-depleted T cells, or PBMCs; the material itself was cDNA or gDNA.

Under the authors' procedure: Estimation of nucleated cell counts was performed using reference gene primer amplification. Clones were read by immunoSEQ multiplex PCR, and TCRdb kept only the in-frame ones, dropping some. From that table come the V and J calls and clone size; the DNA was used to work out D and trimming. The sample includes roughly 360,000 clones, 81% seen only once; the top ten take over 0.95%. Germline CDR1 reads MNHEY; CDR2 reads SMNVEV (reference sequence). The CDR3 has 20 residues. With V trimmed by 2 bases and J by 0 bases, 18 bases remained unmatched. The clonotype was recovered from a human donor with acute or convalescent COVID-19. The donor label of this sample is uncertain. V usage is TRBV27 and J usage is TRBJ1-1; 7 nucleotides agree with TRBD1. The sample taken for sequencing was peripheral blood. The DNA for the CDR3 is TGTGCCAGCAGTTTACTAGGGACAGACTATACCGTGATCATGAACACTGAAGCTTTCTTT. Amino acids: CASSLLGTDYTVIMNTEAFF.